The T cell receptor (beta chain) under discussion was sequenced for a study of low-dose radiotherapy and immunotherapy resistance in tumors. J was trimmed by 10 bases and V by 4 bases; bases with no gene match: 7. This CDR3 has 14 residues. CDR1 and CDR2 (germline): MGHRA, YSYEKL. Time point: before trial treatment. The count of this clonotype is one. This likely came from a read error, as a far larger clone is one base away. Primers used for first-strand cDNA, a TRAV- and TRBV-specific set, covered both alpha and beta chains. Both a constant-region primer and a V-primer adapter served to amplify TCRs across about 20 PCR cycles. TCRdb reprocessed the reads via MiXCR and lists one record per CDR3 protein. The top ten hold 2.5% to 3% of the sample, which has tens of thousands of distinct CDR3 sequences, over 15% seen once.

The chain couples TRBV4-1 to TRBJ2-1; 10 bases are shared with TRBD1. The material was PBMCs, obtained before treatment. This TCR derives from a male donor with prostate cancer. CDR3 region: CASSLGQGMYEQFF. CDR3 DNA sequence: TGCGCCAGCAGCCTGGGACAGGGGATGTACGAGCAGTTCTTC.